The 21 T cell receptor beta chains presented below share a single source sample, sequenced in a study of cytomegalovirus exposure and HLA in healthy donors. The PCR made use of 60 Vbeta and 13 Jbeta primers. Method: immunoSEQ multiplex PCR; TCRdb's copy keeps in-frame clones and lacks some. This table holds about 170,000 clones, roughly 86% found once. The sequenced sample was PBMCs. The receptors here all came from a girl aged 10-17 years in good health and CMV-seropositive.

The chain combines TRBV10-1 with TRBJ2-1, with 10 nucleotides matching TRBD2. The V and J ends lost 0 bases and 3 bases, in that order; junction bases with no gene match: 11. The CDR3 has 19 amino acids. Germline CDR1 WNHNN, CDR2 SYGVQD (reference sequence). CDR3 sequence (DNA): TGCGCCAGCAGTGAGTCGGGGGCTAGCGGGGGCCAATTCTACAATGAGCAGTTCTTC. It codes for CASSESGASGGQFYNEQFF.

The sample holds one count of this clone. The chain uses TRBV2 and TRBJ1-1, with D perhaps matching TRBD1 (5 bases). Per germline, CDR1 SNHLY and CDR2 FYNNEI. The V end lost 6 bases, the J end lost 6 bases, and 14 bases lay between the germline ends. The CDR3 extends over 13 amino acids. The DNA for the CDR3 is TGTGCCAGCAGGACCAGGGTTGTAGCTGAAGCTTTCTTT. Protein sequence: CASRTRVVAEAFF.

V and J are TRBV7-8 and TRBJ2-7, with 8 bases fitting TRBD1. The CDR3 has 12 residues. With 5 bases clipped from V and 6 bases from J, the junction kept 3 bases outside the gene matches. Germline values: CDR1 SGHVS, CDR2 FQNEAQ. CDR3 nucleotides: TGTGCCAGCAGCCATACAGGGGGCGAGCAGTACTTC. This gives the protein CASSHTGGEQYF.

The chain uses TRBV6-4 and TRBJ2-3, with D possibly being TRBD2 (6 bases). Trimming left V 3 bases short and J 1 base short, with 11 bases between. The V gene's germline CDR1 is MRHNA and CDR2 SNTAGT. The CDR3 loop spans 15 amino acids. The CDR3 DNA sequence: TGTGCCAGCAGTGAGGGTAGCGGTGGCACAGATACGCAGTATTTT. This codes for CASSEGSGGTDTQYF.

The chain recombines TRBV6-1 with TRBJ1-2; no definite D call. Germline CDR1 MNHNS, CDR2 SASEGT. V dropped 1 base and J dropped 5 bases, with 14 bases sitting between them. This CDR3 contains 15 residues. The DNA of the CDR3 is TGTGCCAGCAGTGAAGTAGTCCGGAGTTCTTATGGCTACACCTTC. This translates into CASSEVVRSSYGYTF.

This clone was seen more than once but under ten times. The chain couples TRBV6-6 to TRBJ2-7, with D perhaps TRBD2 (6 bases). Trimming left V 6 bases short and J 0 bases short, with 18 bases between. The CDR3 is made up of 16 amino acids. The germline CDR1 and CDR2 sequences are MNHNY and SVGAGI (reference sequence). The CDR3 DNA sequence: TGTGCCAGCAGCCACACTGGGACTTCCTCCTCCTACGAGCAGTACTTC. Translation gives CASSHTGTSSSYEQYF.

The chain uses TRBV27 and TRBJ1-5; D perhaps matches TRBD1 (5 bases). Germline V gene lookup returns CDR1 MNHEY and CDR2 SMNVEV (reference sequence). V was clipped by 2 bases and J by 9 bases, with 14 bases between them. CDR3 length: 14 residues. The CDR3 bases are TGTGCCAGCAGTTTAGGGGGGTGGCTCCCGCCCCAGCATTTT. Protein sequence: CASSLGGWLPPQHF.

The genes are TRBV5-1 and TRBJ1-1, with 10 bases lining up with TRBD1. This CDR3 contains 15 residues. V lost 0 bases to trimming and J lost 4 bases; unmatched junction nucleotides: 3. Germline V lookup: CDR1 SGHRS, CDR2 YFSETQ. The CDR3 reads CASSLGQGASTEAFF. CDR3 DNA sequence: TGCGCCAGCAGCTTGGGACAGGGGGCTAGCACTGAAGCTTTCTTT.

V is TRBV4-1 and J is TRBJ2-1; TRBD1 matches at 10 bases. CDR3 length: 17 amino acids. Looked up from germline, CDR1 is MGHRA and CDR2 is YSYEKL. J gave up 4 bases and V 1 base, and 7 bases lay outside the gene matches. CDR3 residues: CASSQVGGQGNYNEQFF. The CDR3, as DNA: TGCGCCAGCAGCCAAGTTGGGGGACAGGGGAATTACAATGAGCAGTTCTTC.

Only one count was recorded for this clone. The CDR3 DNA is TGTGCCAGCAGCGGGGGCGTGTATGGCTACACCTTC. Translating it yields CASSGGVYGYTF. The chain couples TRBV9 to TRBJ1-2; perhaps TRBD1 as D (5 bases). This CDR3 has 12 amino acids. Germline CDR1 and CDR2: SGDLS and YYNGEE. Trimming took 3 bases from V and 5 from J, leaving 8 bases between them.

V usage is TRBV28 and J usage is TRBJ1-2; possible D gene TRBD1, 6 bases. This CDR3 region has 14 residues. Trimming left V 2 bases short and J 7 bases short, with 14 bases between. Germline V lookup: CDR1 MDHEN, CDR2 SYDVKM. The CDR3 here is CASSLPGELAGYTF. CDR3 DNA: TGTGCCAGCAGTTTACCAGGGGAGTTGGCTGGCTACACCTTC.

V is TRBV4-1 and J is TRBJ2-5; 8 nucleotides line up with TRBD2. V was pared by 2 bases and J by 4 bases, with 3 bases of the junction left unmatched. The length of the CDR3 is 14 residues. Germline CDR1 reads MGHRA; CDR2 reads YSYEKL. The CDR3 sequence is CASSQTGGRETQYF. CDR3 DNA sequence: TGCGCCAGCAGCCAAACGGGGGGGCGAGAGACCCAGTACTTC.

The V gene is TRBV30, the J gene TRBJ2-3; 10 bases match TRBD2. The germline gives CDR1 GTSNPN, CDR2 SVGIG (reference sequence). The CDR3 has 15 residues. V was clipped by 5 bases and J by 2 bases; unmatched bases: 7. Here the CDR3 reads CAWDIAGGTTDTQYF. The CDR3 bases are TGTGCCTGGGATATAGCGGGGGGTACCACAGATACGCAGTATTTT.

V gene TRBV20-1 combines with J gene TRBJ1-2, with 8 bases fitting TRBD1. This CDR3 has 11 amino acids. From germline, CDR1 is DFQATT and CDR2 SNEGSKA (reference sequence). J lost 8 bases, V lost 6 bases, and 5 bases had no gene match. CDR3 sequence: CSARGLLGYTF. DNA for the CDR3: TGCAGTGCCAGGGGGCTTCTCGGCTACACCTTC.

Turning to this clone: No DNA is shown, since the ends of the CDR3 on it are uncertain; the CDR3 is the one TCRdb lists. The rearrangement joins TRBV28 to TRBJ2-3; the table's D call TRBD1 went unverified against the DNA. CDR1 is MDHEN, CDR2 SYDVKM, per germline. The CDR3 has 16 residues if both end residues are counted. The CDR3 is CASSFFGQGSTDTQYF.

The count of this clone is one. The rearrangement links TRBV6-5 to TRBJ1-1; D unclear. Trimming removed 2 bases from V and 3 bases from J, with 7 bases in between. This CDR3 region has 13 residues. Germline V gene sequence: CDR1 MNHEY, CDR2 SVGAGI. The CDR3 DNA is TGTGCCAGCAGTTACGGGCAGGACACTGAAGCTTTCTTT. It translates to CASSYGQDTEAFF.

In this sample, this clone turned up once. V is TRBV5-1 and J is TRBJ2-7, with D possibly matching TRBD1 (8 bases). This CDR3 is built from 15 residues. V lost 3 bases to trimming and J lost 8 bases, with 21 bases between them. Germline V gives CDR1 SGHRS, CDR2 YFSETQ. CDR3 sequence reads: CASSWTGRGTMQQYF. CDR3 nucleotide sequence: TGCGCCAGCAGCTGGACAGGGAGGGGGACTATGCAGCAGTACTTC.

The rearrangement uses TRBV27 and TRBJ1-2; D is ambiguous. V was pared by 2 bases and J by 2 bases, with 18 bases between. In germline, CDR1 is MNHEY, CDR2 SMNVEV (reference sequence). The CDR3 runs 17 residues. The CDR3 loop reads CASSLSRLPGRNYGYTF. CDR3 sequence (DNA): TGTGCCAGCAGTTTAAGCCGGCTCCCAGGAAGGAACTATGGCTACACCTTC.

This chain connects TRBV7-9 to TRBJ1-1; TRBD1 matches 7 bases. Per the germline V gene, CDR1 is SEHNR and CDR2 is FQNEAQ (reference sequence). V shed 3 bases, J shed 5 bases, and the junction held 6 bases outside the gene matches. The CDR3 runs to 14 residues. This chain's CDR3 is CASSFIQGTTEAFF. Here the CDR3 DNA reads TGTGCCAGCAGCTTTATACAGGGGACAACTGAAGCTTTCTTT.

In this sample, this clone turned up once. The chain is built from TRBV5-5 and TRBJ1-1, with unresolved D. Trimming took off 4 bases at V and 1 base at J, with 11 bases between the two ends. CDR3 size: 14 residues. CDR1 and CDR2 (germline): SGHKS, YYEKEE (reference sequence). The CDR3 spells CASSLIPTNTEAFF. CDR3 nucleotide sequence: TGTGCCAGCAGCCTAATACCAACGAACACTGAAGCTTTCTTT.

The CDR3 sequence is CASSPRTVEAFF. For the CDR3, the DNA is TGTGCCAGCAGCCCCCGGACTGTTGAAGCTTTCTTT. The chain has TRBV13 and TRBJ1-1, with D unresolved. Deletions cut 5 bases from V and 7 bases from J, with 11 bases between. Per the germline V gene, CDR1 is PRHDT and CDR2 is FYEKMQ (reference sequence). The CDR3 is 12 residues long.